Reported below is one T cell receptor (beta chain). Its antigen is undetermined. This sample is part of a study of healthy donors' naive CD4 and CD8 T cells. The CDR3 contains 12 residues. Germline V lookup: CDR1 ENHRY, CDR2 SYGVKD. V lost 8 bases and J lost 5; bases outside the gene matches: 4. A linear amplification protocol produced the TCR libraries from around 510 ng of total RNA. Authors' data handling: Some 80,000 TCR alpha transcripts were sequenced from four or five healthy donors. MiXCR was run by TCRdb on the reads, yielding one entry per CDR3 protein. The V and J calls were not made by the authors but by TCRdb's processing. The sample yields roughly 200,000 distinct CDR3 sequences, over 60% seen once. Study outcomes and limitations: Bulk sequencing left alpha and beta chains unpaired.

The TCR originated in a pool of human donors in good health; the sample pools cells from several healthy donors. The chain recombines TRBV10-3 with TRBJ2-3; TRBD2 aligns across 7 bases. Sequencing used naive CD4+ and CD8+ T cells sorted from blood, pooled from several donors. The CDR3: CAIGSSGDTQYF. The CDR3 DNA sequence: TGTGCCATCGGATCTAGCGGAGATACGCAGTATTTT.